A single sample gave rise to the 21 T cell receptor beta chains below, sequenced in a study of blood T cell repertoires in COVID-19 (TCRdb year 2020). Library preparation employed the immunoSEQ multiplex PCR assay. TCRdb carries this immuneACCESS record with in-frame sequences only. Its versions omit some clonotypes, under half of them owing to an unresolved V gene in the studies checked, with the rest unexplained. The sample profile shows a few hundred thousand clones; 80% to 90% of them were found once. The ten largest clones add up to over 9.5% of the sample. The sequenced sample consisted of PBMCs or T cells enriched from blood (not recorded which). The receptors stem from a young woman who had recovered from COVID-19.

This clone showed up just a few times. This chain joins TRBV30 and TRBJ1-4; D remains ambiguous. The CDR3 has 12 amino acids. The germline CDR1 and CDR2 sequences are GTSNPN and SVGIG (reference sequence). With 5 bases removed from V and 8 bases from J, the gap between germline ends came to 12 bases. The CDR3 region has the DNA TGTGCCTGGGGGAGGTTACGCGAAAAACTGTTTTTT. It codes for CAWGRLREKLFF.

The V gene is TRBV5-1, the J gene TRBJ1-4; 7 nucleotides line up with TRBD1. Germline trimming cut 4 bases from V and 8 bases from J; bases unmatched to any gene: 11. CDR1 is SGHRS and CDR2 is YFSETQ in the germline V gene. The CDR3 has 15 residues. The DNA of the CDR3 is TGCGCCAGCAGCCTACAAACAGGGGTAGGAGAAAAACTGTTTTTT. It is translated as CASSLQTGVGEKLFF.

V is TRBV5-5 and J is TRBJ1-5, with TRBD1 matching 8 bases. The CDR3 runs to 14 residues. V shed 4 bases and J 5 bases; nucleotides not matched to a gene: 5. Looked up from germline, CDR1 is SGHKS and CDR2 is YYEKEE (reference sequence). The chain's CDR3 is CASSIRGRDQPQHF. CDR3 bases: TGTGCCAGCAGCATCAGGGGGCGAGATCAGCCCCAGCATTTT.

CDR3 in DNA: TGCGCCAGCAGCCCAACTAGCGGGAGTCGCGAGCAGTACTTC. It yields the protein CASSPTSGSREQYF. The genes are TRBV4-1 and TRBJ2-7; 11 bases map to TRBD2. The CDR3 contains 14 residues. Germline V gene lookup returns CDR1 MGHRA and CDR2 YSYEKL. Germline trimming cut 4 bases from V and 6 bases from J; bases unmatched to any gene: 5.

The rearrangement joins TRBV5-1 to TRBJ2-4, with D uncertain. Germline loops: CDR1 SGHRS, CDR2 YFSETQ. The CDR3 has 14 amino acids. V lost 4 bases to trimming and J lost 1 base, with 9 bases between them. In nucleotides, the CDR3 is TGCGCCAGCAGCCCCGCTAATGCCAAAAACATTCAGTACTTC. This gives the protein CASSPANAKNIQYF.

J is TRBJ1-2 and V is TRBV13; a weak D match, TRBD1 (6 bases). Germline assignment: CDR1 PRHDT and CDR2 FYEKMQ (reference sequence). The germline V and J ends were trimmed by 4 bases and 9 bases, with 12 bases remaining between them. This CDR3 region has 12 residues. CDR3 sequence reads: CASSSLQGSYTF. CDR3 sequence (DNA): TGTGCCAGCAGCTCCCTACAGGGCAGCTACACCTTC.

This clone has only a few counts. The chain links TRBV28 to TRBJ1-5; D not certain. This CDR3 is built from 14 residues. The V gene's germline CDR1 is MDHEN and CDR2 SYDVKM. V was clipped by 5 bases and J by 6 bases, with 14 bases between them. For the CDR3, the DNA is TGTGCCAGCAGTGACTCTGTTGGAGGTCAGCCCCAGCATTTT. Translation gives CASSDSVGGQPQHF.

V gene TRBV3-1 (or the pseudogene TRBV3-2) combines with J gene TRBJ1-1, with TRBD1 matching 7 bases. Germline CDR1 LGHDT, CDR2 YNNKEL (reference sequence). The CDR3 loop spans 14 amino acids. The J segment lost 6 bases and the V segment lost 1 base, leaving 5 bases of the junction unmatched. CDR3 nucleotide sequence: TGTGCCAGCAGCCAAGGACAGGGTATCTCTGAAGCTTTCTTT. Protein: CASSQGQGISEAFF.

Here the CDR3 reads CASSESAGATEAFF. The CDR3 coding sequence is TGTGCCAGCAGTGAGTCGGCGGGGGCCACTGAAGCTTTCTTT. The chain recombines TRBV25-1 with TRBJ1-1, with D perhaps TRBD1 (6 bases). Germline V lookup: CDR1 MGHDK, CDR2 SYGVNS. V lost 3 bases and J 4 bases, leaving 12 bases between the germline ends. The CDR3 contains 14 residues.

The chain couples TRBV19 to TRBJ1-1, with a weak D call TRBD1 (5 bases). V lost 2 bases, J lost 10 bases, and 14 bases lay in between. Germline lookup yields CDR1 LNHDA and CDR2 SQIVND (reference sequence). CDR3 size: 13 residues. As DNA, the CDR3 is TGTGCCAGTAGTATAAAGGGGTGGTTCGGAGCTTTCTTT. Its translation is CASSIKGWFGAFF.

J is TRBJ1-3 and V is TRBV3-1 (or the pseudogene TRBV3-2); TRBD1 matches at 8 bases. The CDR3 length is 16 residues. Germline CDR1 reads LGHDT; CDR2 reads YNNKEL (reference sequence). With 2 bases clipped from V and 0 bases from J, the junction kept 3 bases outside the gene matches. The CDR3 region is CASSQYGQGSGNTIYF. CDR3 DNA sequence: TGTGCCAGCAGCCAATATGGACAGGGCTCTGGAAACACCATATATTTT.

The V gene is TRBV6-4, the J gene TRBJ2-6, with 8 nucleotides matching TRBD1. The germline V gene has CDR1 MRHNA and CDR2 SNTAGT. The CDR3 is 16 residues long. The J segment lost 0 bases and the V segment lost 2 bases, leaving 0 bases of the junction unmatched. CDR3 sequence (DNA): TGTGCCAGCAGTGACACAGGGGGCTCTGGGGCCAACGTCCTGACTTTC. It is translated as CASSDTGGSGANVLTF.

There are a few counts of this clone. V is TRBV25-1 and J is TRBJ1-1; D is ambiguous. V was cut by 8 bases and J by 4 bases, with 20 bases left in between. Germline assignment: CDR1 MGHDK and CDR2 SYGVNS. The CDR3 covers 15 residues. CDR3 in amino acids: CASPPDNQSGTEAFF. CDR3 DNA: TGTGCCAGCCCTCCTGATAATCAATCGGGCACTGAAGCTTTCTTT.

The chain has TRBV30 and TRBJ1-5; 10 bases fit TRBD1. Trimming at V came to 0 bases and at J to 7 bases, leaving 18 bases not matched to a gene. Germline V gene sequence: CDR1 GTSNPN, CDR2 SVGIG (reference sequence). The CDR3 is 19 amino acids. This chain's CDR3 is CAWSVERNLRDRGSQPQHF. DNA for the CDR3: TGTGCCTGGAGTGTAGAGCGTAATCTCCGGGACAGGGGCTCCCAGCCCCAGCATTTT.

This clone was observed a handful of times. This chain joins TRBV12-5 and TRBJ2-3, with 14 bases fitting TRBD2. After removal of 6 bases from V and 5 bases from J, the junction contained 10 bases not matched to a gene. Germline loops: CDR1 LGHNT, CDR2 FRNRAP. CDR3 size: 17 residues. Here the CDR3 reads CASGFFVGLAGEDTQYF. CDR3 coding DNA: TGTGCTAGTGGCTTTTTCGTGGGACTAGCGGGAGAAGATACGCAGTATTTT.

The chain couples TRBV6-5 to TRBJ1-4; TRBD1 agrees at 9 bases. Germline-derived CDR1 and CDR2 are MNHEY and SVGAGI. V lost 7 bases, J lost 2 bases, and 5 bases stayed unmatched. The CDR3 runs 15 residues. The CDR3: CASTYRGRTNEKLFF. For the CDR3, the DNA is TGTGCCAGCACCTACAGGGGGCGGACTAATGAAAAACTGTTTTTT.

This clone was detected once. The V gene is TRBV9, the J gene TRBJ1-2; 7 nucleotides line up with TRBD1. The trim removed 0 bases at V and 4 bases at J, leaving 6 bases unmatched. The CDR3 loop spans 15 amino acids. Germline lookup yields CDR1 SGDLS and CDR2 YYNGEE. The CDR3 reads CASSVEAGGTYGYTF. As DNA, the CDR3 is TGTGCCAGCAGCGTAGAGGCAGGGGGAACCTATGGCTACACCTTC.

The chain joins TRBV19 to TRBJ2-2; the D gene is possibly TRBD1 (6 bases). The V end lost 3 bases, the J end lost 5 bases, and 13 bases lay between the germline ends. This CDR3 is 15 amino acids long. CDR1 and CDR2 from the germline V gene are LNHDA and SQIVND (reference sequence). For the CDR3, the DNA is TGTGCCAGTAGTATTACAGGCAGGGGAACCGGGGAGCTGTTTTTT. Translating gives CASSITGRGTGELFF.

This clone has just a few counts. The rearrangement joins TRBV28 to TRBJ1-2, with D possibly matching TRBD1 (6 bases). Trimming shortened V by 6 bases and J by 4 bases, and 18 bases separated the two germline ends. From germline, CDR1 is MDHEN and CDR2 SYDVKM. This CDR3 is built from 15 residues. CDR3 DNA sequence: TGTGCCAGCAGCCTACCTATTGGACAGTCCTATGGCTACACCTTC. Its translation: CASSLPIGQSYGYTF.

Only one count was recorded for this clone. The chain carries TRBV30 and TRBJ2-7; D gene unclear. Germline CDR1 and CDR2: GTSNPN and SVGIG (reference sequence). V shed 0 bases and J shed 3 bases, with 6 bases lying between them. The CDR3 loop spans 12 amino acids. This CDR3 reads CAWSVSNYEQYF. The CDR3 DNA reads as TGTGCCTGGAGTGTATCCAACTACGAGCAGTACTTC. Filled out from reference TRBV30 and TRBJ2-7, the complete variable domain reads SQTIHQWPATLVQPVGSPLSLECTVEGTSNPNLYWYRQAAGRGLQLLFYSVGIGQISSEVPQNLSASRPQDRQFILSSKKLLLSDSGFYLCAWSVSNYEQYFGPGTRLTVT.

The chain joins TRBV19 to TRBJ2-7; D uncertain. The CDR3 contains 14 residues. V gave up 9 bases and J gave up 0 bases, with 15 bases separating them. The germline gives CDR1 LNHDA, CDR2 SQIVND (reference sequence). The CDR3 here is CASRLTARSYEQYF. CDR3 DNA: TGTGCCAGCCGATTAACAGCCCGCTCCTACGAGCAGTACTTC.